What follows are 7 T cell receptor beta chains derived from one specimen sequenced in a study of blood T cell repertoires in COVID-19. The assay was immunoSEQ multiplex PCR, and TCRdb's table has in-frame clones only and misses some. The repertoire includes roughly 140,000 clones, about 91% of them detected once, and 28% sits in the top ten. The source material was peripheral blood. These receptors were collected from a human donor in a cohort sampled during active COVID-19.

The table lists this clone with a count of one. This sequence joins TRBV5-8 and TRBJ2-7, with D perhaps TRBD2 (5 bases). There are 12 residues in the CDR3. Per the germline V gene, CDR1 is SGHTS and CDR2 is YDEGEE. The V end was cut by 4 bases, the J end by 4 bases, with 9 bases between. DNA of the CDR3: TGTGCCAGCAGCCTGGGGAGATACGAGCAGTACTTC. Translation gives CASSLGRYEQYF.

This chain uses TRBV4-1 with TRBJ2-2, with TRBD2 matching 9 bases. CDR3 length equals 16 residues. Trimming at V came to 3 bases and at J to 1 base, leaving 3 bases not matched to a gene. Germline V gene lookup returns CDR1 MGHRA and CDR2 YSYEKL. CDR3 amino acids: CASSQLAGRNTGELFF. Written as DNA, the CDR3 is TGCGCCAGCAGCCAGCTAGCGGGGAGGAACACCGGGGAGCTGTTTTTT.

The rearrangement joins TRBV5-1 to TRBJ2-7; TRBD1 agrees at 7 bases. Per germline, CDR1 SGHRS and CDR2 YFSETQ. The CDR3 runs 15 residues. Germline trimming cut 0 bases from V and 4 bases from J; bases unmatched to any gene: 7. CDR3 loop: CASSLEPGGTYEQYF. Written as DNA, the CDR3 is TGCGCCAGCAGCTTGGAACCAGGGGGTACGTACGAGCAGTACTTC. The full variable domain, rest sourced from reference TRBV5-1 and TRBJ2-7, is KAGVTQTPRYLIKTRGQQVTLSCSPISGHRSVSWYQQTPGQGLQFLFEYFSETQRNKGNFPGRFSGRQFSNSRSEMNVSTLELGDSALYLCASSLEPGGTYEQYFGPGTRLTVT.

This chain connects TRBV5-1 to TRBJ2-7; D remains ambiguous. Deletions cut 0 bases from V and 3 bases from J, with 7 bases between. CDR1 is SGHRS and CDR2 is YFSETQ in the germline V gene. The CDR3 has 13 amino acids. The CDR3 reads CASSLGSIYEQYF. The CDR3, as DNA: TGCGCCAGCAGCTTGGGCAGTATCTACGAGCAGTACTTC.

The chain employs TRBV5-1 and TRBJ1-2, with D perhaps TRBD1 (6 bases). This CDR3 comprises 14 residues. The V and J ends lost 4 bases and 3 bases respectively, with 13 bases between them. Germline V gene sequence: CDR1 SGHRS, CDR2 YFSETQ. The CDR3 sequence is CASSPGQGYYGYTF. DNA of the CDR3: TGCGCCAGCAGCCCCGGGCAGGGGTACTATGGCTACACCTTC.

In nucleotides, the CDR3 is TGTGCCAGCAGCAAACAGGGGGACAATGAGCAGTTCTTC. Its protein product is CASSKQGDNEQFF. J is TRBJ2-1 and V is TRBV21-1; the D segment call TRBD1 is taken from the table without a DNA check. TRBV21-1 is listed as a pseudogene. The CDR3 has 13 amino acids.

This clone was found once. The chain uses TRBV11-2 and TRBJ1-2; 7 nucleotides agree with TRBD1. V lost 3 bases to trimming and J lost 12 bases; unmatched junction nucleotides: 16. The CDR3 extends over 15 amino acids. CDR1 SGHAT and CDR2 FQNNGV come from the germline V gene. The CDR3 DNA sequence: TGTGCCAGCAGCTTCAGTAGGACAGGACCCCGGGTAGACACCTTC. As protein: CASSFSRTGPRVDTF.